Described below is a single T cell receptor beta chain sequence and its context. What it recognizes is unknown. The sample originates from a study of cytomegalovirus exposure and HLA in healthy donors. Clones were read by immunoSEQ multiplex PCR, and TCRdb kept only the in-frame ones, dropping some. The sample contains under 95,000 clones, about 94% of which appear only once. CDR3 length: 14 amino acids. Germline loops: CDR1 MGHRA, CDR2 YSYEKL. V was cut by 0 bases and J by 6 bases, with 9 bases left in between. Findings and caveats of the study: In vitro assays verified that three CMV-associated chains recognized CMV antigens specifically. According to reports, the classifier identified cytomegalovirus status with high specificity and sensitivity. Listed as cytomegalovirus-associated were more than 150 TCR beta chains. Subsequent analysis of the roughly 120 validation repertoires found a tendency for first-cohort TCR clusters to co-occur.

The sequenced sample consisted of PBMCs. The clonotype comes from a woman under 30 in good health and CMV-seronegative. J is TRBJ2-1 and V is TRBV4-1; possibly TRBD2 for D (5 bases). The CDR3 DNA sequence: TGCGCCAGCAGCCAAGATTGGACTTTCAATGAGCAGTTCTTC. Protein sequence: CASSQDWTFNEQFF.